These T cell receptor beta chains were read from a single sample in a study of cytomegalovirus exposure and HLA in healthy donors. Sequencing used immunoSEQ multiplex PCR; TCRdb keeps in-frame clones, though not all of them. The sample shows around 80,000 clones, roughly 94% of them seen only once. Source material: PBMCs. These receptors all come from a woman aged 18-29 years in good health and CMV-seronegative. CDR3s include the opening cysteine and the closing phenylalanine or tryptophan. A D gene is named only where the DNA matches it firmly. Not all rows give a size; the values are once, few, many and, for expanded clones, a class.

clone size	V gene	J gene	D gene	CDR3 DNA	CDR3 protein
once	TRBV2	TRBJ1-4	TRBD1	TGTGCCAGCAGTCCAGGACAGGGACCGAACAATGAAAAACTGTTTTTT	CASSPGQGPNNEKLFF
-	TRBV5-1	TRBJ2-5	-	TGCGCCAGCAGCTTTTATCCGAGAGAGACCCAGTACTTC	CASSFYPRETQYF
-	TRBV19	TRBJ1-1	TRBD1	TGTGCCAGTAGTAGAGGACAGGCTATCACTGAAGCTTTCTTT	CASSRGQAITEAFF
-	TRBV4-1	TRBJ2-7	-	TGCGCCAGCAGCCAAGGGCGGTCAACTAGTTCCGATACCGCCTACGAGCAGTACTTC	CASSQGRSTSSDTAYEQYF
-	TRBV11-2	TRBJ2-3	-	TGTGCCAGCAGCTTAGCTCGGGGGATTGGTACGCAGTATTTT	CASSLARGIGTQYF
-	TRBV7-8	TRBJ2-1	TRBD2	TGTGCCAGCAGCTTGATTCTAGCGGGGGGAAACAATGAGCAGTTCTTC	CASSLILAGGNNEQFF
-	TRBV6-5	TRBJ1-2	TRBD1	TGTGCCAGCAGTTACTCCGGGACAGGGACCTATGGCTACACCTTC	CASSYSGTGTYGYTF
-	TRBV7-6	TRBJ2-7	TRBD2	TGTGCCAGCAGCTTAGCGGGGGGGACCGACTACGAGCAGTACTTC	CASSLAGGTDYEQYF
-	TRBV10-1	TRBJ2-7	TRBD1	TGCGCCAGCAGTGGACAGGGGGCTTACGAGCAGTACTTC	CASSGQGAYEQYF
-	TRBV9	TRBJ2-1	TRBD1	TGTGCCAGCAGCGGAGGAGGTAAGGACAGGCATTACAATGAGCAGTTCTTC	CASSGGGKDRHYNEQFF
-	TRBV7-2	TRBJ2-7	TRBD2	TGTGCCAGCAGCGAGCGACTAGCGGCCTCCTACGAGCAGTACTTC	CASSERLAASYEQYF